This TCR beta chain was retrieved from a study of cytomegalovirus exposure and HLA in healthy donors. General study findings and limits: The likely origin of a cluster of highly shared sequence variants was a sequencing artifact. Productive rates of about 87% or about 30% were seen for most TCR beta V segments in an earlier analysis.

A word on this clone: Its antigen is currently unknown.

The germline CDR1 and CDR2 sequences are SGHTA and FQGNSA. V lost 2 bases and J lost 6; bases outside the gene matches: 1. There are 13 residues in the CDR3. A multiplex PCR was run with 60 Vbeta primers and 13 Jbeta primers. Per the authors' pipeline: Roughly 11 million of the 80 million or so unique TCR beta chains counted in a later analysis were shared. Clones were read by immunoSEQ multiplex PCR, and TCRdb kept only the in-frame ones, dropping some. V and J calls and clone size are as listed in that table; D and trimming were resolved from the DNA. The sample's table shows some 180,000 clones. The receptor comes from a man under 40 in good health and CMV-seronegative. The sequencing input was PBMCs. The V call is TRBV7-2, the J call TRBJ1-1; 9 bases agree with TRBD1. The CDR3 DNA reads TGTGCCAGCAGCTTACGACAGGGGGCTGAAGCTTTCTTT. This codes for CASSLRQGAEAFF. Full variable domain (rest looked up from reference TRBV7-2 and TRBJ1-1): GAGVSQSPSNKVTEKGKDVELRCDPISGHTALYWYRQSLGQGLEFLIYFQGNSAPDKSGLPSDRFSAERTGGSVSTLTIQRTQQEDSAVYLCASSLRQGAEAFFGQGTRLTVV.